One sample yielded the 10 T cell receptor beta chains listed below, sequenced in a study of identical twins. TCRdb redid the calling of the 5' RACE reads with MiXCR, one entry per CDR3 protein. The data hold over 600,000 distinct CDR3 sequences, with about 20% observed a single time. This same sample was also part of a study on T cells expressing NK-cell markers.

The sample consisted of PBMCs. The receptors shown here come from a woman between 18 and 30 years old in good health.

A few counts support this clonotype. This chain connects TRBV29-1 to TRBJ1-2; D remains ambiguous. CDR1 is SQVTM, CDR2 ANQGSEA, per germline. This CDR3 is 12 amino acids long. V was pared by 1 base and J by 6 bases, with 9 bases between. DNA for the CDR3: TGCAGCGTTGAAGCCGGGGTAGATGGCTACACCTTC. Protein product: CSVEAGVDGYTF.

A few counts support this clonotype. The rearrangement links TRBV7-8 to TRBJ1-2; TRBD1 aligns across 7 bases. Germline V gives CDR1 SGHVS, CDR2 FQNEAQ. The CDR3 consists of 15 residues. Trimming removed 2 bases from V and 0 bases from J; junction bases left unmatched: 3. This CDR3 is CASSLPGTANYGYTF. The CDR3 coding sequence is TGTGCCAGCAGCTTACCCGGGACAGCTAACTATGGCTACACCTTC.

The V and J genes are TRBV12-3 or TRBV12-4 and TRBJ1-1, with no clear D. This CDR3 is built from 12 residues. V gave up 3 bases and J gave up 11 bases, with 13 bases separating them. The CDR3 sequence is CASSLLEGSAFF. The CDR3 DNA reads TGTGCCAGCAGTTTGTTGGAGGGCTCGGCTTTCTTT.

The chain employs TRBV11-1 and TRBJ2-1; TRBD1 aligns across 10 bases. The CDR3 spans 14 residues. CDR1 and CDR2 from the germline V gene are SGHAT and FQDESV (reference sequence). Germline trimming cut 5 bases from V and 6 bases from J; bases unmatched to any gene: 4. CDR3 DNA sequence: TGTGCCAGCAGCAGGGACAGGGGCCTCAATGAGCAGTTCTTC. It yields the protein CASSRDRGLNEQFF.

In this sample, this clonotype turned up a few times. V and J are TRBV29-1 and TRBJ2-1; 9 nucleotides match TRBD1. CDR1 and CDR2 (germline): SQVTM, ANQGSEA. Trimming removed 7 bases from V and 8 bases from J; junction bases left unmatched: 6. This CDR3 is built from 12 residues. CDR3 coding DNA: TGCAGCGCGGAGGGACAGGGAGATGAGCAGTTCTTC. It encodes CSAEGQGDEQFF.

The V and J genes are TRBV25-1 and TRBJ2-1, with D maybe TRBD1 (6 bases). The CDR3 has 11 residues. Germline values: CDR1 MGHDK, CDR2 SYGVNS. V was cut by 4 bases and J by 10 bases, with 8 bases left in between. This chain's CDR3 is CASSGGQEQFF. CDR3 sequence (DNA): TGTGCCAGCAGTGGGGGACAAGAGCAGTTCTTC. Supplemented by reference TRBV25-1 and TRBJ2-1, the full variable domain reads EADIYQTPRYLVIGTGKKITLECSQTMGHDKMYWYQQDPGMELHLIHYSYGVNSTEKGDLSSESTVSRIRTEHFPLTLESARPSHTSQYLCASSGGQEQFFGPGTRLTVL.

This clonotype was seen a single time. The chain's CDR3 is CASAIRDTSTDTQYF. Written as DNA, the CDR3 is TGCGCCAGCGCGATCCGGGACACTAGCACAGATACGCAGTATTTT. The chain recombines TRBV5-1 with TRBJ2-3; the D gene is possibly TRBD1 (6 bases). V shed 7 bases and J shed 0 bases, with 15 bases lying between them. The CDR3 runs 15 residues. CDR1 and CDR2 (germline): SGHRS, YFSETQ.

V and J are TRBV2 and TRBJ1-1; D remains unclear. Trimming removed 6 bases at V and 1 base at J, with 12 bases between. The CDR3 sequence is 14 residues long. CDR1 and CDR2 from the germline V gene are SNHLY and FYNNEI. CDR3: CASSVARTNTEAFF. The CDR3 nucleotides read TGTGCCAGCAGCGTCGCCCGGACGAACACTGAAGCTTTCTTT.

This chain links TRBV5-1 with TRBJ2-7, with D possibly matching TRBD2 (5 bases). The CDR3 extends over 15 amino acids. V was trimmed by 1 base and J by 6 bases, leaving 17 bases between them. Germline V gives CDR1 SGHRS, CDR2 YFSETQ. CDR3 in amino acids: CASSLREPLGGEQYF. The CDR3 nucleotides read TGCGCCAGCAGCTTGAGAGAGCCCCTCGGAGGCGAGCAGTACTTC. Full variable domain (rest looked up from reference TRBV5-1 and TRBJ2-7): KAGVTQTPRYLIKTRGQQVTLSCSPISGHRSVSWYQQTPGQGLQFLFEYFSETQRNKGNFPGRFSGRQFSNSRSEMNVSTLELGDSALYLCASSLREPLGGEQYFGPGTRLTVT.

The V gene is TRBV12-3 or TRBV12-4, the J gene TRBJ2-1; tentative D call: TRBD2 (5 bases). Between the trimmed V and J ends, which lost 7 bases and 10 bases, there was a span of 20 bases. The CDR3 consists of 14 residues. In DNA, the CDR3 is TGTGCCAGCACCGGGATCACCTTTGGGGTAGAGCAGTTCTTC. Protein sequence: CASTGITFGVEQFF.